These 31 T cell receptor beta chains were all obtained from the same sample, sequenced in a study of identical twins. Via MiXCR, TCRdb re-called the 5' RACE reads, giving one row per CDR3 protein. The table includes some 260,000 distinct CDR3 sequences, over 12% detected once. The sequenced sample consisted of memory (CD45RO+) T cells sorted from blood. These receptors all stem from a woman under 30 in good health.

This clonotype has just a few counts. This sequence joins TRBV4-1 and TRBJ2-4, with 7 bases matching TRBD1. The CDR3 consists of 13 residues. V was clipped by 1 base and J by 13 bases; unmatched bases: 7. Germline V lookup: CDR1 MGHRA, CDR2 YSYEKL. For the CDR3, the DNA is TGCGCCAGCAGCCAAGCGATAGAGGGGGCGCAGTACTTC. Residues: CASSQAIEGAQYF.

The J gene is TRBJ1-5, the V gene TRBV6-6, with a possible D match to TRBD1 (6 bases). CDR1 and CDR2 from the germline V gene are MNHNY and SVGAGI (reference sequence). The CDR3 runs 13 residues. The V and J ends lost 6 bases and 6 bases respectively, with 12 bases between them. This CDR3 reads CASSLTGFQPQHF. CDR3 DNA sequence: TGTGCCAGCAGCCTTACAGGGTTTCAGCCCCAGCATTTT.

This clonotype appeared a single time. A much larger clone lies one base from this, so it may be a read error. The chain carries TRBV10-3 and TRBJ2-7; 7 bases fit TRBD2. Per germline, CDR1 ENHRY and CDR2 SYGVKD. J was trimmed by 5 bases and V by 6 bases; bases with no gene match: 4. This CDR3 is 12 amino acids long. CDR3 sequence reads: CAISGTTNEQYF. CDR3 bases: TGTGCCATCAGCGGGACTACCAACGAGCAGTACTTC.

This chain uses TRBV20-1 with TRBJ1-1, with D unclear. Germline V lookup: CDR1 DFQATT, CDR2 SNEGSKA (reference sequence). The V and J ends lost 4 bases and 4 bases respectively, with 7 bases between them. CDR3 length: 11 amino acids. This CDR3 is CSANRVTEAFF. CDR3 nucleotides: TGCAGTGCTAATAGGGTCACTGAAGCTTTCTTT.

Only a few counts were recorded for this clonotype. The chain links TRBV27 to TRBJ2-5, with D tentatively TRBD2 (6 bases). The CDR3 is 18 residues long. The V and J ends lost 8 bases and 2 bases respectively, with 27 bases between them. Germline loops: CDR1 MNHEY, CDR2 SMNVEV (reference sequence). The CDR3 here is CASSRKQVWGGSQETQYF. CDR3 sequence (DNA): TGTGCCAGCTCGCGAAAACAGGTGTGGGGAGGCAGTCAAGAGACCCAGTACTTC.

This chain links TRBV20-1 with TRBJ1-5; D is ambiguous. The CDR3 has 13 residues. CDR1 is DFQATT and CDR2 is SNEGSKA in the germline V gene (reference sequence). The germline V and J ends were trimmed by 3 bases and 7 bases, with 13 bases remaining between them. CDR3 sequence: CSARHGYGQPQHF. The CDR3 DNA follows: TGCAGTGCTAGGCACGGGTATGGACAGCCCCAGCATTTT.

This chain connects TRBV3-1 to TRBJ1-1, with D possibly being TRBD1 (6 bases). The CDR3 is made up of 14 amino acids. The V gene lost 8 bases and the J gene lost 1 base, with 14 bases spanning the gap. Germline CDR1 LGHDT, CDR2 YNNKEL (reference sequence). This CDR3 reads CASAKAGANTEAFF. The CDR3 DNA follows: TGTGCCAGCGCCAAGGCGGGGGCGAACACTGAAGCTTTCTTT. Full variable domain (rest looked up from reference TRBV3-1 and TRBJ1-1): DTAVSQTPKYLVTQMGNDKSIKCEQNLGHDTMYWYKQDSKKFLKIMFSYNNKELIINETVPNRFSPKSPDKAHLNLHINSLELGDSAVYFCASAKAGANTEAFFGQGTRLTVV.

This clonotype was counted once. CDR3 bases: TGCGCCAGCAGCCAAGACCTGACAGGGCGAGCCAAAAACATTCAGTACTTC. This translates into CASSQDLTGRAKNIQYF. The gene calls are TRBV4-3 and TRBJ2-4; 7 nucleotides match TRBD1. This CDR3 contains 17 residues. Looked up from germline, CDR1 is LGHNA and CDR2 is YSLEER. The V gene end was trimmed by 0 bases and the J gene end by 0 bases; junction bases not matched to a gene: 5.

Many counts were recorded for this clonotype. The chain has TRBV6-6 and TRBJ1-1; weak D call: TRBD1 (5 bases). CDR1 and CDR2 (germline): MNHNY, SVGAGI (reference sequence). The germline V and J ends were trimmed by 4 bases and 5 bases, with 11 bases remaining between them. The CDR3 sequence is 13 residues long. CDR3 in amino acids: CASSSLKGTEAFF. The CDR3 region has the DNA TGTGCCAGCAGTTCCTTGAAGGGGACTGAAGCTTTCTTT.

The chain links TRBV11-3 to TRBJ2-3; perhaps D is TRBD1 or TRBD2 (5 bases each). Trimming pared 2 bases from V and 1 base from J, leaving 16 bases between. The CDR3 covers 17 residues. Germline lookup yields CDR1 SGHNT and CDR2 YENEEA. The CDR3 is CASSLRGLGIGTDTQYF. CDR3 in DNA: TGTGCCAGCAGCTTAAGGGGTCTCGGGATCGGCACAGATACGCAGTATTTT.

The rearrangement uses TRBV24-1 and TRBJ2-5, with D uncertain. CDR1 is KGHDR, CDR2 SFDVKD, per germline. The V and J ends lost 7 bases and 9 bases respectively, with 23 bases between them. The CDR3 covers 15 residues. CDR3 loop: CATSLWAGLGMAQYF. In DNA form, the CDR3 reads TGTGCCACCAGCCTTTGGGCCGGGCTAGGCATGGCCCAGTACTTC.

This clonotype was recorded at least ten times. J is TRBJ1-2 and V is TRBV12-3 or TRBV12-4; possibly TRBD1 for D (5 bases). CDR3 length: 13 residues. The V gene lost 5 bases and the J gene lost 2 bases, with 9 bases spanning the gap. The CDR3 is CASSPQGNYGYTF. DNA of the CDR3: TGTGCCAGCAGTCCCCAGGGCAACTATGGCTACACCTTC.

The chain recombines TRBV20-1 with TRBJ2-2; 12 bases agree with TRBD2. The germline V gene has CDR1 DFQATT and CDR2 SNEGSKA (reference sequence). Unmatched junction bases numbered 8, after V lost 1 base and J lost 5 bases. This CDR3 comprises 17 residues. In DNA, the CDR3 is TGCAGTGCTAGAGCGGCTAGCGGGGGGGCGTGGACCGGGGAGCTGTTTTTT. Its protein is CSARAASGGAWTGELFF.

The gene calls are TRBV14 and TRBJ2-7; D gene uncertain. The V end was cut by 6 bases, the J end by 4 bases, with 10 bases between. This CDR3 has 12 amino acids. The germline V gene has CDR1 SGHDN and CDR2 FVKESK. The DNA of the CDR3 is TGTGCCAGCAGTAGTGGTATTTACGAGCAGTACTTC. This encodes CASSSGIYEQYF.

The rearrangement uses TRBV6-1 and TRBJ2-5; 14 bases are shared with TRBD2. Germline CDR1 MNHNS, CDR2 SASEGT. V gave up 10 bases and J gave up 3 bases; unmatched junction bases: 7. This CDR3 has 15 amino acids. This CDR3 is CATTLGLAGEETQYF. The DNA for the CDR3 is TGTGCCACCACTCTGGGACTAGCGGGAGAAGAGACCCAGTACTTC.

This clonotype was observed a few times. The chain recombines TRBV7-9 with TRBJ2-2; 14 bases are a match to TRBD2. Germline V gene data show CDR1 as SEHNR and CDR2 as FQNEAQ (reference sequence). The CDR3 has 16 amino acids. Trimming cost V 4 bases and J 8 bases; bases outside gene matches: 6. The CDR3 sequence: CASSSLGTSGRGELFF. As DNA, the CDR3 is TGTGCCAGCAGCTCCCTCGGGACTAGCGGGAGAGGGGAGCTGTTTTTT.

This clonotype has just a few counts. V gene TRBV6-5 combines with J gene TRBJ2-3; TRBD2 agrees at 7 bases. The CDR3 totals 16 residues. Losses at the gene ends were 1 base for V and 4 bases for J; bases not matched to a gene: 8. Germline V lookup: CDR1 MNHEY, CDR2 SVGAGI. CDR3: CASSYFPGGRPDTQYF. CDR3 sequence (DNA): TGTGCCAGCAGTTACTTTCCGGGAGGTCGGCCAGATACGCAGTATTTT.

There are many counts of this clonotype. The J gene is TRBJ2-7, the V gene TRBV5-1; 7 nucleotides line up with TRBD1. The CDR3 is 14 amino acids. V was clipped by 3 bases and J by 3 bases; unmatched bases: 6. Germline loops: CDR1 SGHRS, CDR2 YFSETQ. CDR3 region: CASSWDSQYYEQYF. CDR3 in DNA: TGCGCCAGCAGCTGGGACAGTCAGTACTACGAGCAGTACTTC.

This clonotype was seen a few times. DNA of the CDR3: TGTGCCAGCTCACCTGTGCGGGGAAACTCCTACGAGCAGTACTTC. Its translation: CASSPVRGNSYEQYF. V usage is TRBV18 and J usage is TRBJ2-7, with D tentatively TRBD2 (6 bases). This CDR3 has 15 residues. Trimming took 3 bases from V and 0 from J, leaving 12 bases between them. Germline V lookup: CDR1 KGHSH, CDR2 LQKENI.

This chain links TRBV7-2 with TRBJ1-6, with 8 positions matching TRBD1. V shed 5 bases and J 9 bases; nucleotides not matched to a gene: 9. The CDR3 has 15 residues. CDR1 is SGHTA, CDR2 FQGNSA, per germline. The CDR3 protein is CASSLYGQGGSPLHF. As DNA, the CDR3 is TGTGCCAGCAGCCTATATGGACAGGGCGGTTCACCCCTCCACTTT.

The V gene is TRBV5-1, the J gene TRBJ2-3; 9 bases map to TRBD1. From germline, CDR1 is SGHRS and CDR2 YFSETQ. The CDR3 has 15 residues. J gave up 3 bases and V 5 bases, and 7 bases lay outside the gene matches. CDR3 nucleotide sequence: TGCGCCAGCAGACAACAGGGGGCGCGTACAGATACGCAGTATTTT. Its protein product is CASRQQGARTDTQYF.

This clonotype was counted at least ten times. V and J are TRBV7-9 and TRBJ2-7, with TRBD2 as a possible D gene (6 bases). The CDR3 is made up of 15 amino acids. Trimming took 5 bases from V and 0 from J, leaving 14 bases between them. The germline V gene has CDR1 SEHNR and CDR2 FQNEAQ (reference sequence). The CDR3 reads CASSPQGGTSYEQYF. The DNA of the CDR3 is TGTGCCAGCAGCCCCCAAGGAGGGACCTCCTACGAGCAGTACTTC.

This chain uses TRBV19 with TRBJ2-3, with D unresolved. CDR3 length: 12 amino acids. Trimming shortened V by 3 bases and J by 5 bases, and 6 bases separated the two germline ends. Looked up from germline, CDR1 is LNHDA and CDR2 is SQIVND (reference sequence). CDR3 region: CASSIPLDTQYF. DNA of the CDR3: TGTGCCAGTAGTATCCCATTAGATACGCAGTATTTT.

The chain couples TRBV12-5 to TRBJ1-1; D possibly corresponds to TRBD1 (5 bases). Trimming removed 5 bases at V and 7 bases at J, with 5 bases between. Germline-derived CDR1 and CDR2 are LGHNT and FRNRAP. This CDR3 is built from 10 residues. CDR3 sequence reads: CASGDSEAFF. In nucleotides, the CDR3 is TGTGCTAGTGGTGACAGTGAAGCTTTCTTT.

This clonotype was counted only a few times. CDR3 coding DNA: TGTGCCAGCAGCTTTTGGATAGCGGGGAGCACAGATACGCAGTATTTT. Encoded protein: CASSFWIAGSTDTQYF. This chain links TRBV7-8 with TRBJ2-3; the match to TRBD2 covers 8 bases. This CDR3 contains 16 residues. The germline V gene has CDR1 SGHVS and CDR2 FQNEAQ. V dropped 3 bases and J dropped 0; count of bases not matched to a gene: 5.

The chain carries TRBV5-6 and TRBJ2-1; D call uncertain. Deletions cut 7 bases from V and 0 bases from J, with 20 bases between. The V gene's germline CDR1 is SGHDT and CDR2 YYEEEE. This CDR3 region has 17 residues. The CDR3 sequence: CASWIYGRHGSYNEQFF. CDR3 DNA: TGTGCCAGCTGGATATACGGGCGGCATGGCTCCTACAATGAGCAGTTCTTC.

The chain's CDR3 is CASHRGNTEAFF. The CDR3 region has the DNA TGTGCCAGCCACCGGGGGAACACTGAAGCTTTCTTT. The V gene is TRBV18, the J gene TRBJ1-1; no clear D gene. Looked up from germline, CDR1 is KGHSH and CDR2 is LQKENI. The CDR3 has 12 residues. Trimming cost V 8 bases and J 1 base, with 8 bases left between them.

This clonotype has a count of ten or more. The CDR3 DNA is TGCGCCAGCAAGCCGGGGGCGATGAACACTGAAGCTTTCTTT. Its protein product is CASKPGAMNTEAFF. This chain uses TRBV5-1 with TRBJ1-1, with D possibly being TRBD1 (6 bases). Trimming removed 6 bases from V and 0 bases from J, with 12 bases in between. The CDR3 has 14 residues. Germline V lookup: CDR1 SGHRS, CDR2 YFSETQ.

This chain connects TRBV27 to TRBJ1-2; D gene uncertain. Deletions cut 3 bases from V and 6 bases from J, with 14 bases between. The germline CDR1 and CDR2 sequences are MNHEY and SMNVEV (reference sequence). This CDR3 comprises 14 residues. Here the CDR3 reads CASSLARGSDGYTF. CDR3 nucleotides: TGTGCCAGCAGTTTGGCTCGGGGTTCGGATGGCTACACCTTC.

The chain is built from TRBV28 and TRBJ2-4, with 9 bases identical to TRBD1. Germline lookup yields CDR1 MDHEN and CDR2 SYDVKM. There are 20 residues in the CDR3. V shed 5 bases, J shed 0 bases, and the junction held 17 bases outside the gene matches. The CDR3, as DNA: TGTGCCAGCAGTCAACCGTGGGGACAGGGAGTGTTGTTAGCCAAAAACATTCAGTACTTC. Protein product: CASSQPWGQGVLLAKNIQYF.

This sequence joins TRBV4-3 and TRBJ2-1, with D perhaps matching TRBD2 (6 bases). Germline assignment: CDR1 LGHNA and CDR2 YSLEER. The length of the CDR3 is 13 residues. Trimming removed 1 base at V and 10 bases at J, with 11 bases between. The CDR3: CASSQVQLAEQFF. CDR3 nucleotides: TGCGCCAGCAGCCAAGTTCAACTAGCCGAGCAGTTCTTC.